This record covers a single TCR beta chain. Its antigen remains unknown. The data derive from a study of T cell clonotyping in hematopoietic cell transplantation. Regarding the study as a whole: After transplant, recipient diversity fell while pathologically expanded clonotypes grew through day 180.

Time point denoted: recipient sample about 28 days before transplant, after cytoreduction. Clones were sequenced by immunoSEQ multiplex PCR, and TCRdb holds only the in-frame ones, with some missing. The sample contains about 6,800 clones, 85% to 90% of which appear only once. This TCR was sampled from a man under 40 with acute myeloid leukemia. Some clones in this sample may be carry-over from other donors' samples. Sequencing was performed on peripheral blood mononuclear cells, taken before stem cell transplant.

As DNA, the CDR3 is TGTGCCAGCAGTCCAATGGGTGTTAGCGAGCAGTACTTC. Translation gives CASSPMGVSEQYF. The J gene is TRBJ2-7, the V gene TRBV28; D gene unclear. The germline V gene has CDR1 MDHEN and CDR2 SYDVKM. CDR3 length equals 13 residues. V lost 5 bases and J 6 bases, leaving 14 bases between the germline ends.